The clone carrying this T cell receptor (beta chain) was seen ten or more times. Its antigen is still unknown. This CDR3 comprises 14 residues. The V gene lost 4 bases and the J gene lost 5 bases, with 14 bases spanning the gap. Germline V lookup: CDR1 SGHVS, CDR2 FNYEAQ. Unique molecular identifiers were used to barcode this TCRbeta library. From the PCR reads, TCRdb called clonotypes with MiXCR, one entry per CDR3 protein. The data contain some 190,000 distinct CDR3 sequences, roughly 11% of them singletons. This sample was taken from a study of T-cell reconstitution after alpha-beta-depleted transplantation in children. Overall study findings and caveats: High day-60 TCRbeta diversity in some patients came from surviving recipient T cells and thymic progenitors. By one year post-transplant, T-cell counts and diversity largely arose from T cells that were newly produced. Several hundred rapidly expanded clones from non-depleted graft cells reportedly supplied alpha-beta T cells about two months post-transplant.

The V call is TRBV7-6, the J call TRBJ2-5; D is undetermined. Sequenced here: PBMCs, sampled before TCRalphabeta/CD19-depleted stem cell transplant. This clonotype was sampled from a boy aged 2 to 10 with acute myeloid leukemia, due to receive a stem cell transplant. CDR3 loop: CASSSWAMQETQYF. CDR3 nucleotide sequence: TGTGCCAGCAGCTCCTGGGCCATGCAGGAGACCCAGTACTTC.